The clone carrying this TCR beta chain was seen ten or more times. CDR1 is MNHEY and CDR2 is SMNVEV in the germline V gene (reference sequence). J lost 0 bases, V lost 5 bases, and 3 bases had no gene match. The CDR3 has 15 residues. As to time point: sample taken at primary tumor resection. The authors sequenced whole RNA from tumor, nontumor lung or frozen PBMC without sorting. In the library, each TCR cDNA molecule bore its own unique molecular identifier. TCRdb ran MiXCR on the 5' RACE reads and lists one entry per CDR3 protein. The sample lists tens of thousands of distinct CDR3 sequences, 15% to 20% occurring once. This record comes from a study of spatial heterogeneity in lung cancer. Across the whole study: In the raw reads, each unique TCR and UMI combination was present more than ten times on average.

The chain couples TRBV27 to TRBJ2-4; 8 positions agree with TRBD2. The clonotype comes from a male donor with early-stage non-small cell lung cancer. Sample: PBMCs, taken at surgery. The CDR3 is CASSVLAGAKNIQYF. The CDR3 bases are TGTGCCAGCAGTGTTCTAGCGGGAGCCAAAAACATTCAGTACTTC.